Shown below are 13 T cell receptor beta chains from a single sample sequenced in a study of spatial heterogeneity in lung cancer. TCRdb ran MiXCR on the 5' RACE reads and lists one entry per CDR3 protein. The repertoire holds more than 80,000 distinct CDR3 sequences, with roughly 12% as singletons. As to time point: sample taken at primary tumor resection. The sequencing used PBMCs, collected at surgery. All receptors derive from a male donor with early-stage non-small cell lung cancer.

This clonotype was counted at least ten times. The gene calls are TRBV7-9 and TRBJ2-5; no firm D call. Per the germline V gene, CDR1 is SEHNR and CDR2 is FQNEAQ (reference sequence). The CDR3 is 14 residues long. V was cut by 0 bases and J by 0 bases, with 5 bases left in between. CDR3: CASSLAAYQETQYF. The CDR3 DNA reads TGTGCCAGCAGCTTAGCGGCTTACCAAGAGACCCAGTACTTC.

This clonotype was seen a handful of times. The chain carries TRBV7-2 and TRBJ2-3, with 10 nucleotides matching TRBD2. Germline V gene sequence: CDR1 SGHTA, CDR2 FQGNSA. CDR3 length: 17 residues. The ends lost 3 bases at V and 8 bases at J; junction bases unmatched: 14. CDR3 region: CASSFPTSGYPTGTQYF. CDR3 coding DNA: TGTGCCAGCAGCTTCCCGACTAGCGGGTACCCCACGGGTACGCAGTATTTT.

This clonotype was seen a few times. The gene calls are TRBV4-3 and TRBJ1-4, with 11 bases matching TRBD1. From germline, CDR1 is LGHNA and CDR2 YSLEER. The CDR3 consists of 16 residues. J lost 7 bases, V lost 4 bases, and 8 bases had no gene match. The CDR3, as DNA: TGCGCCAGCAGCCTCTCCTCCGGGACAGGGGGTGAAAAACTGTTTTTT. Its protein product is CASSLSSGTGGEKLFF.

This clonotype was seen only a few times. The V call is TRBV25-1, the J call TRBJ2-5; 11 positions match TRBD1. The V gene's germline CDR1 is MGHDK and CDR2 SYGVNS. The V gene end was trimmed by 3 bases and the J gene end by 4 bases; junction bases not matched to a gene: 7. CDR3 size: 16 residues. This CDR3 reads CASSDKGQGARETQYF. The CDR3 region has the DNA TGTGCCAGCAGTGATAAAGGACAGGGGGCTCGAGAGACCCAGTACTTC.

The chain has TRBV5-4 and TRBJ2-7; D ambiguous. Trimming shortened V by 2 bases and J by 5 bases, and 11 bases separated the two germline ends. The CDR3 totals 13 residues. CDR1 SGHNT and CDR2 YYREEE come from the germline V gene (reference sequence). CDR3 coding DNA: TGTGCCAGCAGCTTCCAGAATTCCAACGAGCAGTACTTC. This encodes CASSFQNSNEQYF.

This clonotype was seen a few times. The V and J genes are TRBV24-1 and TRBJ2-3; tentative D call: TRBD2 (6 bases). The germline V and J ends were trimmed by 4 bases and 4 bases, with 17 bases remaining between them. Germline CDR1 KGHDR, CDR2 SFDVKD. This CDR3 comprises 16 residues. The CDR3 reads CATSDRDFLGPDTQYF. CDR3 nucleotide sequence: TGTGCCACCAGTGACCGGGACTTCTTAGGGCCAGATACGCAGTATTTT.

Many counts were recorded for this clonotype. The chain has TRBV20-1 and TRBJ2-7; D unresolved. Germline assignment: CDR1 DFQATT and CDR2 SNEGSKA (reference sequence). V lost 0 bases and J 3 bases, leaving 6 bases between the germline ends. This CDR3 has 12 residues. The CDR3 DNA reads TGCAGTGCTAGAGACGTCCACTACGAGCAGTACTTC. Translating gives CSARDVHYEQYF.

Many counts were recorded for this clonotype. CDR3 residues: CASSSDGGGSSYNEQFF. The CDR3, as DNA: TGTGCCAGCAGCTCCGATGGCGGAGGGAGCTCCTACAATGAGCAGTTCTTC. This rearrangement joins TRBV5-6 to TRBJ2-1; D possibly corresponds to TRBD2 (6 bases). The germline V gene encodes CDR1 SGHDT and CDR2 YYEEEE. Trimming pared 3 bases from V and 0 bases from J, leaving 16 bases between. The CDR3 extends over 17 amino acids.

This clonotype occurred many times. The rearrangement uses TRBV20-1 and TRBJ1-1; TRBD1 matches at 9 bases. The CDR3 runs to 15 residues. V dropped 0 bases and J dropped 4; count of bases not matched to a gene: 6. Germline V gives CDR1 DFQATT, CDR2 SNEGSKA (reference sequence). The CDR3 DNA is TGCAGTGCTAGAGATCCGGGACAGGGAGGCACTGAAGCTTTCTTT. The encoded protein is CSARDPGQGGTEAFF.

This clonotype was picked up many times. The rearrangement uses TRBV29-1 and TRBJ2-2, with TRBD2 identical over 13 bases. V lost 6 bases and J lost 6; bases outside the gene matches: 1. CDR1 SQVTM and CDR2 ANQGSEA come from the germline V gene. This CDR3 has 13 residues. The CDR3 DNA sequence: TGCAGCGTAGGGACTAGCGGGGCCGGGGAGCTGTTTTTT. It specifies CSVGTSGAGELFF.

This clonotype showed up just a few times. The chain couples TRBV7-2 to TRBJ2-1; 16 bases agree with TRBD2. The CDR3 contains 14 residues. CDR1 is SGHTA, CDR2 FQGNSA, per germline. Trimming cost V 5 bases and J 15 bases; bases outside gene matches: 7. For the CDR3, the DNA is TGTGCCAGCAGCCCGGGACTAGCGGGAGGGCTGGCGTTCTTC. Protein sequence: CASSPGLAGGLAFF.

This clonotype occurred a few times. The chain is built from TRBV20-1 and TRBJ2-5; D is possibly TRBD2 (5 bases). In germline, CDR1 is DFQATT, CDR2 SNEGSKA (reference sequence). Trimming shortened V by 6 bases and J by 2 bases, and 13 bases separated the two germline ends. This CDR3 contains 13 residues. CDR3 residues: CSATTNVQETQYF. The CDR3 nucleotides are TGCAGTGCGACTACTAACGTACAAGAGACCCAGTACTTC.

The rearrangement uses TRBV7-2 and TRBJ2-3; D is unresolved. Germline values: CDR1 SGHTA, CDR2 FQGNSA. The CDR3 has 12 amino acids. Deletions cut 6 bases from V and 3 bases from J, with 7 bases between. Here the CDR3 reads CASRPSTDTQYF. The DNA of the CDR3 is TGTGCCAGCAGACCTTCGACAGATACGCAGTATTTT.